This T cell receptor (beta chain) derives from a study of cytomegalovirus exposure and HLA in healthy donors. Study-wide background: Previous work identified around 120 million unique TCR beta sequences from 150 million to 200 million T cells. From HLA-typed donors, an early data release held about 92 million unique TCRs.

PCR amplification relied on 60 Vbeta primers (plus 13 Jbeta primers). Original processing methods: Counted up in a later analysis, unique TCR beta chains came to some 82 million, with around 11 million shared. The data were produced by immunoSEQ multiplex PCR, yet TCRdb's version contains in-frame clones alone and is incomplete. V and J calls and clone size are those listed in that table; D and trimming were worked out from the DNA. The table includes about 160,000 clones, more than 75% detected once. Sequenced input: PBMCs. This receptor was identified in a girl under 18 in good health and CMV-seropositive.

For the CDR3, the DNA is TGCGCCAGCAGCGGAGGACAGGGCTACGAGCAGTACTTC. Translation gives CASSGGQGYEQYF. The chain couples TRBV4-1 to TRBJ2-7; 8 nucleotides agree with TRBD1. Germline V gene lookup returns CDR1 MGHRA and CDR2 YSYEKL. The CDR3 is made up of 13 amino acids. V shed 5 bases and J 3 bases; nucleotides not matched to a gene: 3.